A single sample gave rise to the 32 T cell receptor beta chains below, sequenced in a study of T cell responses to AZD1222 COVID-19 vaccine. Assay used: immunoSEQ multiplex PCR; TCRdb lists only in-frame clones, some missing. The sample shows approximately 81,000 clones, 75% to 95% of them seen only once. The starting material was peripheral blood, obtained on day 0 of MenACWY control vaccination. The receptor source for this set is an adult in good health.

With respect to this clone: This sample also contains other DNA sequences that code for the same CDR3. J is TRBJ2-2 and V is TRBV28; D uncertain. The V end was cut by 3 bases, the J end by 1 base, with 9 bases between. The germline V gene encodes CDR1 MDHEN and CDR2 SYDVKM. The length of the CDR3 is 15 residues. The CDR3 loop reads CASSFNRGNTGELFF. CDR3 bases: TGTGCCAGCAGTTTTAACAGAGGGAACACCGGGGAGCTGTTTTTT.

The CDR3 sequence: CASSYPPVQDTQYF. CDR3 coding DNA: TGTGCCAGCAGCTACCCGCCCGTCCAGGATACGCAGTATTTT. This rearrangement joins TRBV7-9 to TRBJ2-3; no clear D gene. The V end was cut by 4 bases, the J end by 6 bases, with 14 bases between. The CDR3 has 14 amino acids. Germline V gene sequence: CDR1 SEHNR, CDR2 FQNEAQ (reference sequence).

The CDR3 DNA is TGCAGCGTTCAAAAGGCGGGAGGAACAGATACGCAGTATTTT. Translated: CSVQKAGGTDTQYF. The chain combines TRBV29-1 with TRBJ2-3, with 8 bases fitting TRBD2. CDR1 is SQVTM, CDR2 ANQGSEA, per germline. With 5 bases clipped from V and 3 bases from J, the junction kept 7 bases outside the gene matches. CDR3 size: 14 residues.

As DNA, the CDR3 is TGTGCCAGCTGTAATGGGGGGTCAGCTTTCTTT. This sequence encodes CASCNGGSAFF. The gene calls are TRBV6-5 and TRBJ1-1; TRBD1 might be the D (5 bases). Trimming shortened V by 8 bases and J by 10 bases, and 14 bases separated the two germline ends. The CDR3 is made up of 11 amino acids. Germline loops: CDR1 MNHEY, CDR2 SVGAGI.

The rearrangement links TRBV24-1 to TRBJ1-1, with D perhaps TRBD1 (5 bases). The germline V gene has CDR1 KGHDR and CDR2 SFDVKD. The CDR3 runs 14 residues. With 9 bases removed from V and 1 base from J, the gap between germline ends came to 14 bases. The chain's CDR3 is CATRGQGANTEAFF. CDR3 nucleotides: TGTGCCACCCGAGGGCAGGGAGCGAACACTGAAGCTTTCTTT.

The CDR3 DNA follows: TGTCCGCGATGGGCCGGGGAGCTGTTTTTT. Translation: CPRWAGELFF. The chain recombines TRBV27 with TRBJ2-2; D is unresolved. CDR3 size: 10 residues. Germline V gives CDR1 MNHEY, CDR2 SMNVEV (reference sequence).

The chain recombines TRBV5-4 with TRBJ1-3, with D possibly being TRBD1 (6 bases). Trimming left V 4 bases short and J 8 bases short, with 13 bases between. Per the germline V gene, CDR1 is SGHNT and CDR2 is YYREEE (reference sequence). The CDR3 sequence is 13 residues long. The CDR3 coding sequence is TGTGCCAGCAGCGTACAGGGCCTGGACACCATATATTTT. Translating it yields CASSVQGLDTIYF.

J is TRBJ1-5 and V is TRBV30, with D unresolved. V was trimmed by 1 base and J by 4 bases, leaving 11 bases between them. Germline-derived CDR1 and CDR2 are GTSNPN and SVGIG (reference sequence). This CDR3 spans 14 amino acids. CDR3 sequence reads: CAWSARGGNQPQHF. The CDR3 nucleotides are TGTGCCTGGAGTGCCCGGGGAGGTAATCAGCCCCAGCATTTT.

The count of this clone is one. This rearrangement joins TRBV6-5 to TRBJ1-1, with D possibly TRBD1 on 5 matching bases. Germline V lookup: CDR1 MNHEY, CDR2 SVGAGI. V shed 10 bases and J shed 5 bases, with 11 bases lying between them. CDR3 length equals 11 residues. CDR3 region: CATLWGTEAFF. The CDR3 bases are TGTGCCACTCTGTGGGGGACTGAAGCTTTCTTT.

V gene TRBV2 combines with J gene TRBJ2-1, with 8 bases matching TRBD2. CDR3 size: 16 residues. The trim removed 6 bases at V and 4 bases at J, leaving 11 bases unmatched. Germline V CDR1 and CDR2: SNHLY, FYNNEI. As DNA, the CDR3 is TGTGCCAGCAGCGAGCCGGGACTAGGCCTTTACAATGAGCAGTTCTTC. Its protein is CASSEPGLGLYNEQFF.

CDR3 in amino acids: CASSLVVSPLHF. CDR3 coding DNA: TGTGCCAGCAGCTTAGTGGTTTCACCCCTCCACTTT. The chain is built from TRBV7-2 and TRBJ1-6; D not certain. This CDR3 is 12 amino acids long. Trimming shortened V by 1 base and J by 9 bases, and 4 bases separated the two germline ends. Looked up from germline, CDR1 is SGHTA and CDR2 is FQGNSA. Based on the CDR3 plus reference TRBV7-2 and TRBJ1-6, the full variable domain is GAGVSQSPSNKVTEKGKDVELRCDPISGHTALYWYRQSLGQGLEFLIYFQGNSAPDKSGLPSDRFSAERTGGSVSTLTIQRTQQEDSAVYLCASSLVVSPLHFGNGTRLTVT.

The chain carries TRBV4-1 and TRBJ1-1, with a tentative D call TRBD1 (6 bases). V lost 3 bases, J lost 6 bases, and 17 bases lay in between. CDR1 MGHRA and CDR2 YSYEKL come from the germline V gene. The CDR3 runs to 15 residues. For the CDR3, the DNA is TGCGCCAGCAGCCATTGGACAGAAGATGTGGCTGAAGCTTTCTTT. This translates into CASSHWTEDVAEAFF.

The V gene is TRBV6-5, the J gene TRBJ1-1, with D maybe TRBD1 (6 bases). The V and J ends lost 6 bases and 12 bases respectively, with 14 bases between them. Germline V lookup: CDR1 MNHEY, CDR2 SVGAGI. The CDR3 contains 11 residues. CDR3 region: CASRDRGGTFF. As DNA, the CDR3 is TGTGCCAGCAGGGACAGAGGGGGAACTTTCTTT.

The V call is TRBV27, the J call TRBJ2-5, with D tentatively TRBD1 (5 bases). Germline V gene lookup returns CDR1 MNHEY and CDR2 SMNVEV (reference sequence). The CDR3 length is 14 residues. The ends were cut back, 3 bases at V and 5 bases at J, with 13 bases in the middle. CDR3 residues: CASSFAGLGETQYF. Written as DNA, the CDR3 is TGTGCCAGCAGTTTTGCAGGGCTCGGGGAGACCCAGTACTTC.

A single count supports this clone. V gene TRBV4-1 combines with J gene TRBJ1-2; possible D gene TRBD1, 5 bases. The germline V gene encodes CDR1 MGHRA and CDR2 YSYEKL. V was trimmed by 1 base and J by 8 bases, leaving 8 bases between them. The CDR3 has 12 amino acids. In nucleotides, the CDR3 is TGCGCCAGCAGCCAAGGGGCAGGGGGCTACACCTTC. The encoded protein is CASSQGAGGYTF.

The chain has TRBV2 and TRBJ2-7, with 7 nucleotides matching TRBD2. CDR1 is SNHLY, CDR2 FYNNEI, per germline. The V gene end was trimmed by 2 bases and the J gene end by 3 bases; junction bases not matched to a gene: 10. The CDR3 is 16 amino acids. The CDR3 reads CASSETGWEGYYEQYF. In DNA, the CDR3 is TGTGCCAGCAGTGAAACGGGGTGGGAGGGTTACTACGAGCAGTACTTC.

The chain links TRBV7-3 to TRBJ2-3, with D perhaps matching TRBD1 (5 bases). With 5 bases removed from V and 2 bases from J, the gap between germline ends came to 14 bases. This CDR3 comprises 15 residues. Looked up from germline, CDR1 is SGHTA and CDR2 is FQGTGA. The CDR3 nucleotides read TGTGCCAGCAGCCAGGGCGGACCCTCCACAGATACGCAGTATTTT. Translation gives CASSQGGPSTDTQYF.

For the CDR3, the DNA is TGTGCCAGCAGCCTCAAGGCGGGGGGGACAGGCGAGCAGTACTTC. Encoded protein: CASSLKAGGTGEQYF. This sequence joins TRBV14 and TRBJ2-7; D may be TRBD2 (9 bases). V gave up 4 bases and J gave up 6 bases, with 19 bases separating them. The V gene's germline CDR1 is SGHDN and CDR2 FVKESK. The CDR3 has 15 residues.

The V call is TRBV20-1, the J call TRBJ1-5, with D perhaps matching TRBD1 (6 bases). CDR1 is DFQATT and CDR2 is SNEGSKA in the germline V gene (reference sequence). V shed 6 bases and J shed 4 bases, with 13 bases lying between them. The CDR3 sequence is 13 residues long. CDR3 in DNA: TGCAGTGCCAGTCGACAGGAAAATCAGCCCCAGCATTTT. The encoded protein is CSASRQENQPQHF.

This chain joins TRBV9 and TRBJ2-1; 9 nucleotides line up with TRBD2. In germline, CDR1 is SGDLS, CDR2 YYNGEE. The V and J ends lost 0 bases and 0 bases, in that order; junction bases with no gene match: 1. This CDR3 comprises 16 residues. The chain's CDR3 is CASSVGGRASYNEQFF. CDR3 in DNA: TGTGCCAGCAGCGTAGGCGGGAGGGCCTCCTACAATGAGCAGTTCTTC.

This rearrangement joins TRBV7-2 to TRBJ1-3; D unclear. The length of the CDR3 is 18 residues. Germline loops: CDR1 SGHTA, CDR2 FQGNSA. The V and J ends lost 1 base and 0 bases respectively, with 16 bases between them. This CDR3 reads CASSLVVGSWGSGNTIYF. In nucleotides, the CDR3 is TGTGCCAGCAGCTTAGTAGTTGGTTCGTGGGGCTCTGGAAACACCATATATTTT.

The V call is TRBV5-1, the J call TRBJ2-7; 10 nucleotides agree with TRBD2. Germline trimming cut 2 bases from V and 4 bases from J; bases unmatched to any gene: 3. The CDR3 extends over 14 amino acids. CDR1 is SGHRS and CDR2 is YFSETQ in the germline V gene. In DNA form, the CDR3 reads TGCGCCAGCAGCTTTACTAGCGGGAAATACGAGCAGTACTTC. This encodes CASSFTSGKYEQYF.

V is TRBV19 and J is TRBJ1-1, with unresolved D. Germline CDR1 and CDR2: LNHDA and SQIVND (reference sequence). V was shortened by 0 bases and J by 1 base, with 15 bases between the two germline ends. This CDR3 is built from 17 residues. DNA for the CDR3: TGTGCCAGTAGTATAGATAGGCGGAGCGCAGAGAACACTGAAGCTTTCTTT. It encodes CASSIDRRSAENTEAFF.

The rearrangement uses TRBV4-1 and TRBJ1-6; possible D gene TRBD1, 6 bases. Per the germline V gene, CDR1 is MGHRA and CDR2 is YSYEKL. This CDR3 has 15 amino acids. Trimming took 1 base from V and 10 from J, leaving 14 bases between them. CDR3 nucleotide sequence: TGCGCCAGCAGCCAAGGAGGGGGGACGAGATCACCCCTCCACTTT. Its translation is CASSQGGGTRSPLHF.

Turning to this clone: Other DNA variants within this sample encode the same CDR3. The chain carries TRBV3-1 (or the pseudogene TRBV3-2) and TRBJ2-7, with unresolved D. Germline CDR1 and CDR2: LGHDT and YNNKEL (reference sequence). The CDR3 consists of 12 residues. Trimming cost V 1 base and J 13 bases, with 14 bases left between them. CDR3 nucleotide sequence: TGTGCCAGCAGCCAAGGTAGCTCAGGCGAATACTTC. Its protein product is CASSQGSSGEYF.

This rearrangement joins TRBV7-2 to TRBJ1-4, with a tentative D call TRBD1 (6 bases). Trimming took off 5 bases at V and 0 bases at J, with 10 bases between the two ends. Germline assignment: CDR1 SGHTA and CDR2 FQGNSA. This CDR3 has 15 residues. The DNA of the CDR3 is TGTGCCAGCAGCCAGACAGGAGCAACTAATGAAAAACTGTTTTTT. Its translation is CASSQTGATNEKLFF.

CDR3 amino acids: CASSLAGGVPDTQYF. The CDR3 nucleotides are TGTGCCAGCAGCCTAGCGGGAGGGGTTCCAGATACGCAGTATTTT. The rearrangement joins TRBV5-4 to TRBJ2-3, with 12 bases matching TRBD2. V shed 4 bases, J shed 4 bases, and the junction held 4 bases outside the gene matches. CDR1 is SGHNT and CDR2 is YYREEE in the germline V gene (reference sequence). The length of the CDR3 is 15 residues.

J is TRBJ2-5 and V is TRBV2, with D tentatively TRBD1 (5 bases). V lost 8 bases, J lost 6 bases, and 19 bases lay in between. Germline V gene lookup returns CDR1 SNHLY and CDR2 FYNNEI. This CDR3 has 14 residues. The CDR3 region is CASGPRQGAQTQYF. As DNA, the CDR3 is TGTGCCAGCGGACCGAGGCAGGGTGCCCAGACCCAGTACTTC.

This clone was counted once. The CDR3 region is CASSQRTGTKLFF. Written as DNA, the CDR3 is TGTGCCAGCAGCCAGCGGACAGGGACAAAACTGTTTTTT. The chain links TRBV5-4 to TRBJ1-4; 8 bases match TRBD1. V was clipped by 4 bases and J by 10 bases; unmatched bases: 6. Germline V lookup: CDR1 SGHNT, CDR2 YYREEE (reference sequence). The CDR3 is 13 residues long.

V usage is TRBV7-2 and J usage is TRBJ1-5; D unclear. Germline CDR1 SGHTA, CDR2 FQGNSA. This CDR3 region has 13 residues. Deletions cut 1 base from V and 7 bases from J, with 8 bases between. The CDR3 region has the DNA TGTGCCAGCAGCTTAGGCCCTGGGCAGCCCCAGCATTTT. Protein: CASSLGPGQPQHF.

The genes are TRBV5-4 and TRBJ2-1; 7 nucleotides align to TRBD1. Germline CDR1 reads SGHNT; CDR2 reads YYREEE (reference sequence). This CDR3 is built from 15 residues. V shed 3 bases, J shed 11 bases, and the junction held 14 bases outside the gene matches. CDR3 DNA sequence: TGTGCCAGCAGCTCAAGCCGGGAACAGGGGATGAAGCAGTTCTTC. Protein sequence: CASSSSREQGMKQFF. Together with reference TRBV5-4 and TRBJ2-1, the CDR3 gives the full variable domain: ETGVTQSPTHLIKTRGQQVTLRCSSQSGHNTVSWYQQALGQGPQFIFQYYREEENGRGNFPPRFSGLQFPNYSSELNVNALELDDSALYLCASSSSREQGMKQFFGPGTRLTVL.

The CDR3 DNA sequence: TGCGCCAGCAGCCAAGTACTTCCCAGCGGGAGTCCCTACGAGCAGTACTTC. Translated: CASSQVLPSGSPYEQYF. The V call is TRBV4-1, the J call TRBJ2-7; 8 bases line up with TRBD2. Germline V gene data show CDR1 as MGHRA and CDR2 as YSYEKL. The V and J ends lost 1 base and 2 bases, in that order; junction bases with no gene match: 10. This CDR3 has 17 amino acids.